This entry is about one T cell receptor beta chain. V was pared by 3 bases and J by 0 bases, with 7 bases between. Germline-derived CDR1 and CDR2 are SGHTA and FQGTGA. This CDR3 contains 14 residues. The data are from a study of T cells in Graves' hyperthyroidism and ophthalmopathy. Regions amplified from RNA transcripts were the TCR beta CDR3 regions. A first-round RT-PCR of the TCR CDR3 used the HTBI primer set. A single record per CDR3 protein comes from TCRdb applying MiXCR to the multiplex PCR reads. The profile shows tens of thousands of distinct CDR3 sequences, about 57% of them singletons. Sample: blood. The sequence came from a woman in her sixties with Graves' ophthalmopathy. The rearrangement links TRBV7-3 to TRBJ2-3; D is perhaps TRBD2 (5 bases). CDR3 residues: CASSFRDSTDTQYF. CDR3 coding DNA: TGTGCCAGCAGCTTCCGGGATAGCACAGATACGCAGTATTTT. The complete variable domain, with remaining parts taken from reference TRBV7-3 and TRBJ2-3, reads GAGVSQTPSNKVTEKGKYVELRCDPISGHTALYWYRQSLGQGPEFLIYFQGTGAADDSGLPNDRFFAVRPEGSVSTLKIQRTERGDSAVYLCASSFRDSTDTQYFGPGTRLTVL.